These 5 T cell receptor beta chains were sequenced from one sample in a study of blood T cells in healthy people across ages. Next came a second PCR, run for about 6 to 12 cycles, which used a sample-barcoded 5' primer along with a J-beta primer mix. From the 5' RACE reads, TCRdb called clonotypes with MiXCR, one entry per CDR3 protein. The top ten hold over 10% of the sample, which has 1 million to 1.2 million distinct CDR3 sequences, roughly two fifths seen once. Input material: blood. These receptor sequences come from a man in his late teens or twenties in good health.

This rearrangement joins TRBV9 to TRBJ1-1; D is possibly TRBD1 (6 bases). V was cut by 0 bases and J by 5 bases, with 14 bases left in between. The CDR3 spans 15 residues. Germline V gives CDR1 SGDLS, CDR2 YYNGEE. The chain's CDR3 is CASSVVSGVGTEAFF. CDR3 DNA: TGTGCCAGCAGCGTAGTGTCAGGGGTCGGTACTGAAGCTTTCTTT.

In its sample, this clonotype was seen a few times. V gene TRBV7-3 combines with J gene TRBJ2-3, with D tentatively TRBD2 (6 bases). Germline assignment: CDR1 SGHTA and CDR2 FQGTGA. V lost 1 base and J lost 5, with 10 bases in between. The CDR3 is 14 amino acids. The CDR3 region is CASSLNPGGDTQYF. CDR3 DNA sequence: TGTGCCAGCAGCTTAAATCCCGGGGGAGATACGCAGTATTTT.

The chain couples TRBV5-1 to TRBJ2-1; D gene ambiguous. The V and J ends lost 0 bases and 13 bases respectively, with 11 bases between them. The CDR3 spans 12 residues. Germline CDR1 SGHRS, CDR2 YFSETQ. The CDR3 spells CASSLASANQFF. The CDR3 DNA reads TGCGCCAGCAGCTTGGCCTCGGCAAATCAGTTCTTC. The whole variable domain, filled in from reference TRBV5-1 and TRBJ2-1, reads KAGVTQTPRYLIKTRGQQVTLSCSPISGHRSVSWYQQTPGQGLQFLFEYFSETQRNKGNFPGRFSGRQFSNSRSEMNVSTLELGDSALYLCASSLASANQFFGPGTRLTVL.

The rearrangement joins TRBV4-3 to TRBJ2-3; possibly TRBD2 for D (5 bases). Trimming left V 4 bases short and J 4 bases short, with 12 bases between. Germline V lookup: CDR1 LGHNA, CDR2 YSLEER. The CDR3 covers 14 residues. The CDR3 nucleotides read TGCGCCAGCAGCCGCCTAGGCGGGTCAGATACGCAGTATTTT. It specifies CASSRLGGSDTQYF.

This clonotype was seen only a few times. The V call is TRBV7-9, the J call TRBJ2-3; 12 bases map to TRBD2. Germline V gives CDR1 SEHNR, CDR2 FQNEAQ (reference sequence). V shed 3 bases, J shed 2 bases, and the junction held 6 bases outside the gene matches. This CDR3 comprises 17 residues. CDR3 nucleotides: TGTGCCAGCAGCTTTCGGCCTAGCGGGGGGGTCACAGATACGCAGTATTTT. It yields the protein CASSFRPSGGVTDTQYF.